What follows are 27 T cell receptor beta chains derived from one specimen sequenced in a study of blood T cell repertoires in COVID-19. Using immunoSEQ multiplex PCR, the repertoire was profiled, and TCRdb retains in-frame clones only, with some absent. This table has around 300,000 clones, roughly 88% appearing once. The sequenced sample was PBMCs or T cells enriched from blood (not recorded which). The receptors derive from a young man who had recovered from COVID-19.

This clone was seen a few times. This chain joins TRBV28 and TRBJ1-5; 7 positions match TRBD1. V shed 7 bases, J shed 4 bases, and the junction held 10 bases outside the gene matches. CDR3 length: 15 residues. Per the germline V gene, CDR1 is MDHEN and CDR2 is SYDVKM. As DNA, the CDR3 is TGTGCCAGCACCCAGAGGGACAGACAGAATCAGCCCCAGCATTTT. It specifies CASTQRDRQNQPQHF.

This chain uses TRBV10-3 with TRBJ1-1; 10 nucleotides line up with TRBD1. The CDR3 has 13 amino acids. Germline V gives CDR1 ENHRY, CDR2 SYGVKD. V lost 6 bases to trimming and J lost 4 bases; unmatched junction nucleotides: 2. The CDR3, as DNA: TGTGCCATCAGAGGGACAGGGGTCACTGAAGCTTTCTTT. It yields the protein CAIRGTGVTEAFF.

J is TRBJ2-7 and V is TRBV2; D might be TRBD1 (5 bases). The germline gives CDR1 SNHLY, CDR2 FYNNEI. The CDR3 totals 13 residues. Trimming removed 6 bases from V and 3 bases from J, with 12 bases in between. CDR3 coding DNA: TGTGCCAGCAGCAAGTGGGGCGGCTACGAGCAGTACTTC. Translating gives CASSKWGGYEQYF.

The rearrangement uses TRBV5-1 and TRBJ2-5; the match to TRBD1 covers 8 bases. The CDR3 runs to 15 residues. The V segment lost 0 bases and the J segment 1 base; nucleotides outside the gene matches: 2. CDR1 is SGHRS, CDR2 YFSETQ, per germline. The CDR3 loop reads CASSLAGQVQETQYF. CDR3 nucleotides: TGCGCCAGCAGCTTGGCGGGACAGGTCCAAGAGACCCAGTACTTC.

The genes are TRBV7-9 and TRBJ1-2; the D is unclear. V lost 4 bases, J lost 8 bases, and 17 bases lay in between. There are 14 residues in the CDR3. Germline V lookup: CDR1 SEHNR, CDR2 FQNEAQ (reference sequence). CDR3 sequence: CASSSQRGRLGYTF. CDR3 DNA: TGTGCCAGCAGCTCGCAACGAGGGCGTCTGGGCTACACCTTC.

The chain recombines TRBV10-3 with TRBJ2-3; 9 nucleotides line up with TRBD1. The CDR3 contains 18 residues. Germline-derived CDR1 and CDR2 are ENHRY and SYGVKD. V lost 6 bases to trimming and J lost 10 bases; unmatched junction nucleotides: 23. The CDR3 nucleotides are TGTGCCATCAGCAAAATACAAACCGGGACAGGGATCGTTCGTCCGCAGTATTTT. Protein: CAISKIQTGTGIVRPQYF.

This sequence joins TRBV13 and TRBJ2-7, with 9 bases fitting TRBD1. V shed 5 bases, J shed 5 bases, and the junction held 7 bases outside the gene matches. CDR1 PRHDT and CDR2 FYEKMQ come from the germline V gene (reference sequence). The CDR3 spans 14 residues. The CDR3 sequence is CASSPRDRAHEQYF. In DNA form, the CDR3 reads TGTGCCAGCAGCCCCCGGGACAGGGCGCACGAGCAGTACTTC. Variable domain in full (rest from reference TRBV13 and TRBJ2-7): AAGVIQSPRHLIKEKRETATLKCYPIPRHDTVYWYQQGPGQDPQFLISFYEKMQSDKGSIPDRFSAQQFSDYHSELNMSSLELGDSALYFCASSPRDRAHEQYFGPGTRLTVT.

This sequence joins TRBV7-8 and TRBJ2-1; 9 nucleotides match TRBD2. CDR1 is SGHVS and CDR2 is FQNEAQ in the germline V gene. Trimming removed 0 bases from V and 3 bases from J; junction bases left unmatched: 6. This CDR3 spans 17 amino acids. CDR3 nucleotides: TGTGCCAGCAGCTTAGCGCGACGACTAGCGGTCTACAATGAGCAGTTCTTC. It translates to CASSLARRLAVYNEQFF.

This rearrangement joins TRBV18 to TRBJ2-2; D is possibly TRBD1 (5 bases). The germline CDR1 and CDR2 sequences are KGHSH and LQKENI. V dropped 2 bases and J dropped 0 bases, with 7 bases sitting between them. There are 15 residues in the CDR3. CDR3 residues: CASSPIQANTGELFF. The DNA for the CDR3 is TGTGCCAGCTCACCAATACAGGCGAACACCGGGGAGCTGTTTTTT.

V gene TRBV29-1 combines with J gene TRBJ2-5; possible D gene TRBD2, 5 bases. The germline V gene encodes CDR1 SQVTM and CDR2 ANQGSEA. V was clipped by 3 bases and J by 2 bases, with 10 bases between them. The CDR3 is made up of 13 amino acids. CDR3 sequence: CSVERETQETQYF. CDR3 nucleotide sequence: TGCAGCGTTGAGAGGGAAACTCAAGAGACCCAGTACTTC.

This chain connects TRBV14 to TRBJ1-6, with D unresolved. V was pared by 4 bases and J by 10 bases, with 8 bases between. The CDR3 has 12 amino acids. Germline-derived CDR1 and CDR2 are SGHDN and FVKESK. This CDR3 reads CASSPRGSPLHF. The CDR3 region has the DNA TGTGCCAGCAGCCCCCGGGGATCACCCCTCCACTTT.

The V gene is TRBV24-1, the J gene TRBJ2-1; tentative D call: TRBD2 (6 bases). The CDR3 is 16 amino acids. Trimming pared 7 bases from V and 8 bases from J, leaving 23 bases between. Germline V CDR1 and CDR2: KGHDR, SFDVKD. The CDR3 loop reads CATSQQSALAGYEQFF. CDR3 DNA sequence: TGTGCCACCAGCCAGCAATCGGCCCTTGCGGGGTATGAGCAGTTCTTC.

The genes are TRBV10-3 and TRBJ2-5; 7 positions match TRBD1. Germline CDR1 and CDR2: ENHRY and SYGVKD. The V segment lost 2 bases and the J segment 5 bases; nucleotides outside the gene matches: 17. This CDR3 comprises 18 residues. For the CDR3, the DNA is TGTGCCATCAGTGAGACCCGGGCCAGGGGGAGCCAGCGGGAGACCCAGTACTTC. It specifies CAISETRARGSQRETQYF.

This chain links TRBV5-4 with TRBJ2-7; 8 nucleotides agree with TRBD2. This CDR3 comprises 14 residues. Trimming took 4 bases from V and 4 from J; bases not matched to a gene: 7. Per the germline V gene, CDR1 is SGHNT and CDR2 is YYREEE (reference sequence). CDR3: CASSPYSGEYEQYF. In nucleotides, the CDR3 is TGTGCCAGCAGCCCCTATAGCGGGGAATACGAGCAGTACTTC.

This chain connects TRBV18 to TRBJ1-3; D remains unclear. From germline, CDR1 is KGHSH and CDR2 LQKENI. V gave up 6 bases and J gave up 2 bases, with 11 bases separating them. The CDR3 loop spans 14 amino acids. This chain's CDR3 is CASSDIPAGNTIYF. Written as DNA, the CDR3 is TGTGCCAGCTCTGACATACCAGCTGGAAACACCATATATTTT.

This clone was seen once. The V gene is TRBV28, the J gene TRBJ1-4; 9 bases match TRBD1. The V and J ends lost 7 bases and 7 bases, in that order; junction bases with no gene match: 7. The germline CDR1 and CDR2 sequences are MDHEN and SYDVKM. This CDR3 region has 14 residues. CDR3 loop: CASNAGQGAEKLFF. The CDR3 bases are TGTGCCAGCAACGCGGGACAGGGAGCTGAAAAACTGTTTTTT. Full variable domain (remainder filled in from reference TRBV28 and TRBJ1-4): DVKVTQSSRYLVKRTGEKVFLECVQDMDHENMFWYRQDPGLGLRLIYFSYDVKMKEKGDIPEGYSVSREKKERFSLILESASTNQTSMYLCASNAGQGAEKLFFGSGTQLSVL.

The V and J genes are TRBV7-6 and TRBJ2-3; 9 bases match TRBD1. This CDR3 is 15 amino acids long. Germline CDR1 is SGHVS and CDR2 is FNYEAQ. Losses at the gene ends were 4 bases for V and 0 bases for J; bases not matched to a gene: 2. CDR3 coding DNA: TGTGCCAGCAGCTCGGGACAGGGAAGCACAGATACGCAGTATTTT. Protein: CASSSGQGSTDTQYF. The full variable domain, rest sourced from reference TRBV7-6 and TRBJ2-3, is GAGVSQSPRYKVTKRGQDVALRCDPISGHVSLYWYRQALGQGPEFLTYFNYEAQQDKSGLPNDRFSAERPEGSISTLTIQRTEQRDSAMYRCASSSGQGSTDTQYFGPGTRLTVL.

The chain uses TRBV9 and TRBJ2-5, with D perhaps matching TRBD2 (5 bases). Germline CDR1 SGDLS, CDR2 YYNGEE. The CDR3 consists of 16 residues. V was trimmed by 0 bases and J by 5 bases, leaving 17 bases between them. The CDR3 DNA reads TGTGCCAGCAGCGTAGAGGGTCCGGGGTCGGGGGAGACCCAGTACTTC. This codes for CASSVEGPGSGETQYF.

The rearrangement joins TRBV11-2 to TRBJ2-7; a possible D gene is TRBD1 (6 bases). The CDR3 consists of 15 residues. The ends were cut back, 3 bases at V and 3 bases at J, with 15 bases in the middle. The V gene's germline CDR1 is SGHAT and CDR2 FQNNGV. CDR3 DNA: TGTGCCAGCAGCTTCGGACAAATAGGGGGCTACGAGCAGTACTTC. It specifies CASSFGQIGGYEQYF.

The V call is TRBV18, the J call TRBJ2-2; 7 nucleotides align to TRBD1. The germline V gene has CDR1 KGHSH and CDR2 LQKENI. There are 15 residues in the CDR3. The V gene end was trimmed by 4 bases and the J gene end by 1 base; junction bases not matched to a gene: 3. The CDR3 region is CASSRRQGNTGELFF. The DNA of the CDR3 is TGTGCCAGCTCACGAAGACAGGGGAACACCGGGGAGCTGTTTTTT.

This chain connects TRBV7-3 to TRBJ2-1; 8 nucleotides match TRBD2. V lost 3 bases to trimming and J lost 3 bases; unmatched junction nucleotides: 4. Germline V gives CDR1 SGHTA, CDR2 FQGTGA. The CDR3 consists of 15 residues. CDR3 bases: TGTGCCAGCAGCTTGAAGCGGGGGATCTACAATGAGCAGTTCTTC. This sequence encodes CASSLKRGIYNEQFF. Variable domain in full (rest from reference TRBV7-3 and TRBJ2-1): GAGVSQTPSNKVTEKGKYVELRCDPISGHTALYWYRQSLGQGPEFLIYFQGTGAADDSGLPNDRFFAVRPEGSVSTLKIQRTERGDSAVYLCASSLKRGIYNEQFFGPGTRLTVL.

The CDR3 protein is CASSLERADTQYF. Here the CDR3 DNA reads TGCGCCAGCAGCTTGGAACGGGCAGATACGCAGTATTTT. This chain connects TRBV5-1 to TRBJ2-3, with no clear D. The CDR3 runs to 13 residues. Germline loops: CDR1 SGHRS, CDR2 YFSETQ. Trimming stripped 0 bases from V and 4 bases from J, with 6 bases between.

The count of this clone is one. The chain uses TRBV28 and TRBJ1-6, with TRBD1 identical over 10 bases. The V segment lost 5 bases and the J segment 6 bases; nucleotides outside the gene matches: 7. The CDR3 consists of 16 residues. Germline loops: CDR1 MDHEN, CDR2 SYDVKM. The CDR3 reads CASSPMGTGVNSPLHF. DNA for the CDR3: TGTGCCAGCAGTCCTATGGGGACAGGGGTTAATTCACCCCTCCACTTT.

The chain is built from TRBV19 and TRBJ1-2; D is uncertain. This CDR3 is 11 amino acids long. Trimming pared 7 bases from V and 8 bases from J, leaving 11 bases between. CDR1 LNHDA and CDR2 SQIVND come from the germline V gene (reference sequence). The CDR3 sequence is CASKAVQGYTF. CDR3 sequence (DNA): TGTGCCAGTAAGGCGGTTCAGGGCTACACCTTC.

The rearrangement uses TRBV11-2 and TRBJ1-2, with D uncertain. V shed 1 base and J shed 8 bases, with 17 bases lying between them. This CDR3 region has 15 residues. The germline V gene encodes CDR1 SGHAT and CDR2 FQNNGV. CDR3 DNA sequence: TGTGCCAGCAGCTTAGGTCTGCGGTCTATCATGGGCTACACCTTC. Its translation: CASSLGLRSIMGYTF.

J is TRBJ2-3 and V is TRBV13, with D possibly matching TRBD2 (6 bases). Germline V gene data show CDR1 as PRHDT and CDR2 as FYEKMQ (reference sequence). CDR3 length: 14 residues. Trimming pared 2 bases from V and 5 bases from J, leaving 11 bases between. The CDR3 is CASSLFPGGDTQYF. CDR3 DNA: TGTGCCAGCAGCTTATTCCCCGGGGGAGATACGCAGTATTTT.

This clone showed up just once. The chain recombines TRBV7-9 with TRBJ2-2, with D maybe TRBD1 (7 bases). CDR1 and CDR2 (germline): SEHNR, FQNEAQ (reference sequence). CDR3 length equals 15 residues. Trimming removed 3 bases from V and 3 bases from J, with 11 bases in between. The CDR3 sequence is CASSLGGQYTGELFF. CDR3 sequence (DNA): TGTGCCAGCAGCTTGGGGGGACAGTACACCGGGGAGCTGTTTTTT.